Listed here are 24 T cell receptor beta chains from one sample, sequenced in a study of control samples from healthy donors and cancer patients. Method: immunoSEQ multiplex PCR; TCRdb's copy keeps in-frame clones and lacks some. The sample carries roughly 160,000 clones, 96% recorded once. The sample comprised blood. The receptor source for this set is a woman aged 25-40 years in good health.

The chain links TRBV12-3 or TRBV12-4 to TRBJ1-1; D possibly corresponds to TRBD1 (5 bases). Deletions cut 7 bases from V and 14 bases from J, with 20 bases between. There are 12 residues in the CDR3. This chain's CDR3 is CASNLGHANKFF. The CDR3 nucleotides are TGTGCCAGCAACCTTGGACACGCGAATAAGTTCTTT.

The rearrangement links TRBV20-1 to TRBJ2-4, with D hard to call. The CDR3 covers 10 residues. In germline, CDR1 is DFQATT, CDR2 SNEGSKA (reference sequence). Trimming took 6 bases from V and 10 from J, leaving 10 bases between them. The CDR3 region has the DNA TGCAGTGCGCTCCGGAGAATTCAGTACTTC. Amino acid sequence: CSALRRIQYF.

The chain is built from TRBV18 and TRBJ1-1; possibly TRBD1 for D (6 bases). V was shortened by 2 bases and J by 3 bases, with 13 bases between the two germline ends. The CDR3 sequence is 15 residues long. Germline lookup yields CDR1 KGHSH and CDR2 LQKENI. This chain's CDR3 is CASSPWGRVDTEAFF. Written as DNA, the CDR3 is TGTGCCAGCTCACCATGGGGGCGCGTGGACACTGAAGCTTTCTTT.

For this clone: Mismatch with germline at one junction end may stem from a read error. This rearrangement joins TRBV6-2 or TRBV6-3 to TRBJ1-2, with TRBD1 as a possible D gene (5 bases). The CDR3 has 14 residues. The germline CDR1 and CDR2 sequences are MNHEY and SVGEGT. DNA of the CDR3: TGTGCCAGCAGCAAAATAGTCGGGGACTATCGCTACACCTTC. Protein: CASSKIVGDYRYTF.

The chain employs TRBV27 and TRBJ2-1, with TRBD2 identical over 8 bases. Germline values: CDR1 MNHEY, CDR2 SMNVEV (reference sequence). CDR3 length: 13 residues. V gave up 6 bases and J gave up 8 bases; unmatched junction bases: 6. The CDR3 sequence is CASRVTSEHEQFF. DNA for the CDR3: TGTGCCAGCAGGGTGACTAGCGAACATGAGCAGTTCTTC.

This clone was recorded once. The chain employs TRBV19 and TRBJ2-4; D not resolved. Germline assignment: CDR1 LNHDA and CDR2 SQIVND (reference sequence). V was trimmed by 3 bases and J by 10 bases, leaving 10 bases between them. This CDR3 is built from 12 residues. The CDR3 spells CASSMDLLIQYF. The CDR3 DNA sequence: TGTGCCAGTAGTATGGATTTGTTAATTCAGTACTTC.

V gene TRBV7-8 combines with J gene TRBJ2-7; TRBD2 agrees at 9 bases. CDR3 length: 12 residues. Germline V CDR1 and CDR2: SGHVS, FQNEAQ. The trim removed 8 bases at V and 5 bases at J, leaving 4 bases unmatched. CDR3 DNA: TGTGCCAGCGCGCTAGCGGGGCACGAGCAGTACTTC. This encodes CASALAGHEQYF.

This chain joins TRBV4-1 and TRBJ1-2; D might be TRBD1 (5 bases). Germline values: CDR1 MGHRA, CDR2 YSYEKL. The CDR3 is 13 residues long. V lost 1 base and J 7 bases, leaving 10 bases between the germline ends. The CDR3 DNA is TGCGCCAGCAGCCAAGTAGGACATCCTGGCTACACCTTC. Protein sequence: CASSQVGHPGYTF.

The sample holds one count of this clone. Here the CDR3 DNA reads TGTGCCAGCAGCGGAGGGAGCGGGGGATACAATGAGCAGTTCTTC. The encoded protein is CASSGGSGGYNEQFF. The V gene is TRBV9, the J gene TRBJ2-1, with 8 nucleotides matching TRBD2. V lost 3 bases, J lost 4 bases, and 6 bases stayed unmatched. CDR3 length: 15 residues. CDR1 and CDR2 from the germline V gene are SGDLS and YYNGEE.

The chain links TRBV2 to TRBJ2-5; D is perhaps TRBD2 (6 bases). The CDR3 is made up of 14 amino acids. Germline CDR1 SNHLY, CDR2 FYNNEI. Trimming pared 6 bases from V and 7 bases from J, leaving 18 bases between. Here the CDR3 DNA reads TGTGCCAGCAGAGAACTAGCACCGGTTGGGACCCAGTACTTC. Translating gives CASRELAPVGTQYF. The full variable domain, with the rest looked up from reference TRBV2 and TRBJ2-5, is EPEVTQTPSHQVTQMGQEVILRCVPISNHLYFYWYRQILGQKVEFLVSFYNNEISEKSEIFDDQFSVERPDGSNFTLKIRSTKLEDSAMYFCASRELAPVGTQYFGPGTRLLVL.

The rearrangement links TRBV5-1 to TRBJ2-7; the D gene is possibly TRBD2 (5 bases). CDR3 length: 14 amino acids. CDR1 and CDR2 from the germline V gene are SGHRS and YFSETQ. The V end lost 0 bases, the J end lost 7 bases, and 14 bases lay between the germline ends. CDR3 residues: CASSLGREGLEQYF. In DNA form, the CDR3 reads TGCGCCAGCAGCTTGGGCCGGGAAGGGTTGGAGCAGTACTTC.

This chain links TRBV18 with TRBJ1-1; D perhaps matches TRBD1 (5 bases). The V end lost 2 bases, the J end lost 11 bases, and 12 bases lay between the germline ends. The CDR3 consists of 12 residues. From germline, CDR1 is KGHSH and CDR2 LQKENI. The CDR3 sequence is CASSPTRETAFF. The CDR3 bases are TGTGCCAGCTCACCAACCAGGGAGACGGCTTTCTTT.

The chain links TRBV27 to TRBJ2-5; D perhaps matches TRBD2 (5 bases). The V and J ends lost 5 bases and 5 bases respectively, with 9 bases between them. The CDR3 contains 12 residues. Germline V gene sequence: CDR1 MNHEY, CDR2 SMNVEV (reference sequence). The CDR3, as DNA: TGTGCCAGCAGTCGGGGTGGGGAGACCCAGTACTTC. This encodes CASSRGGETQYF.

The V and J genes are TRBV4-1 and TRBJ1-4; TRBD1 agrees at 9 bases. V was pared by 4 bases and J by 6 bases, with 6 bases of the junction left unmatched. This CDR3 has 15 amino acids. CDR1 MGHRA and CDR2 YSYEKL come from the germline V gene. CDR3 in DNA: TGCGCCAGCAGCCCTACAGGGGGCAGGGATGAAAAACTGTTTTTT. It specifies CASSPTGGRDEKLFF.

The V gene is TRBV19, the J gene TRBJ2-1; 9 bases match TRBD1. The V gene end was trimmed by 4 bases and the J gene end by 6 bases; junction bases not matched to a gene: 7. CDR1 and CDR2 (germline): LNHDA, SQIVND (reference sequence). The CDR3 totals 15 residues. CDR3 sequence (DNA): TGTGCCAGTAGTACTCGACAGGGGGTGGGCAATGAGCAGTTCTTC. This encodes CASSTRQGVGNEQFF.

CDR3 nucleotides: TGTGCCAGTAGGGAGGCAGGGCGCGGCTACACCTTC. Translating it yields CASREAGRGYTF. The chain uses TRBV19 and TRBJ1-2; D is perhaps TRBD1 (5 bases). This CDR3 is 12 amino acids long. V gave up 6 bases and J gave up 8 bases, with 13 bases separating them. Germline V gene lookup returns CDR1 LNHDA and CDR2 SQIVND (reference sequence).

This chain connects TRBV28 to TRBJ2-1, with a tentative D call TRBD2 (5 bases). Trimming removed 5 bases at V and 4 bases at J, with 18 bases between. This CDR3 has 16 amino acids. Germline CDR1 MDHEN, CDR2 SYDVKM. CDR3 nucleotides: TGTGCCAGCAGTCCCTCAGAGGGAAGACTTTACAATGAGCAGTTCTTC. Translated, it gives CASSPSEGRLYNEQFF.

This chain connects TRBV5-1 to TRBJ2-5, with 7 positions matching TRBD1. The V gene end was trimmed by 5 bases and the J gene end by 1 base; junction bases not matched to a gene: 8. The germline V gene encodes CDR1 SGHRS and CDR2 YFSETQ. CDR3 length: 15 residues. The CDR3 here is CASRQGSPFQETQYF. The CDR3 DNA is TGCGCCAGCAGACAGGGGTCCCCCTTCCAAGAGACCCAGTACTTC.

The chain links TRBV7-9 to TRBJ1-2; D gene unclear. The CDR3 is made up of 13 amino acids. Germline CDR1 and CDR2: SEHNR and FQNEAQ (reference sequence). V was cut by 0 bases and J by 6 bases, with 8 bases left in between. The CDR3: CASSLADYDGYTF. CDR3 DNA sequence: TGTGCCAGCAGCTTAGCGGATTATGATGGCTACACCTTC.

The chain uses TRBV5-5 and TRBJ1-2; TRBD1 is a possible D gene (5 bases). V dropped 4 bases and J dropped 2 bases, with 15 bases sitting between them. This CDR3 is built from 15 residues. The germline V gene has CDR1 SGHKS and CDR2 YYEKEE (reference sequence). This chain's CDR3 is CASSRLGGANYGYTF. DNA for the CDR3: TGTGCCAGCAGCCGCTTGGGAGGGGCGAACTATGGCTACACCTTC.

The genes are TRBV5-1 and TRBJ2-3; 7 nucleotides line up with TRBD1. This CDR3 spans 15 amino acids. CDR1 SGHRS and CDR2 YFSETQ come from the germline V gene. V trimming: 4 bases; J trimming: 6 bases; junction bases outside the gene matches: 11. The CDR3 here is CASSTLARGPDTQYF. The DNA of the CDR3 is TGCGCCAGCAGCACGTTAGCGAGGGGGCCGGATACGCAGTATTTT.

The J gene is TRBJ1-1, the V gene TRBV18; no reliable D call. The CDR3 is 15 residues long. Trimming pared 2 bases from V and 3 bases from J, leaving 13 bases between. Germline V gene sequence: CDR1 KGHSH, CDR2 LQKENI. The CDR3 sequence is CASSPMVGSDTEAFF. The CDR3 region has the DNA TGTGCCAGCTCACCAATGGTAGGCTCCGACACTGAAGCTTTCTTT.

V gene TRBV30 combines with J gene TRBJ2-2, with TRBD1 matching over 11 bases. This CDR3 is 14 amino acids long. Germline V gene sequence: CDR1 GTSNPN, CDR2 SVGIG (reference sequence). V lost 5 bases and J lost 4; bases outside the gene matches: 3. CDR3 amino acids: CAWGQGAFTGELFF. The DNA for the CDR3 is TGTGCCTGGGGACAGGGGGCCTTCACCGGGGAGCTGTTTTTT.

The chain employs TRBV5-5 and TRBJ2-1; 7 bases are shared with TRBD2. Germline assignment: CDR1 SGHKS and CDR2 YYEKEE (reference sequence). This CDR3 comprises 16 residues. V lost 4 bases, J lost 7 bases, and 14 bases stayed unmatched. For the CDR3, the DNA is TGTGCCAGCAGCCTAACAGTCGCGGGAGCACGAAATGAGCAGTTCTTC. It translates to CASSLTVAGARNEQFF.